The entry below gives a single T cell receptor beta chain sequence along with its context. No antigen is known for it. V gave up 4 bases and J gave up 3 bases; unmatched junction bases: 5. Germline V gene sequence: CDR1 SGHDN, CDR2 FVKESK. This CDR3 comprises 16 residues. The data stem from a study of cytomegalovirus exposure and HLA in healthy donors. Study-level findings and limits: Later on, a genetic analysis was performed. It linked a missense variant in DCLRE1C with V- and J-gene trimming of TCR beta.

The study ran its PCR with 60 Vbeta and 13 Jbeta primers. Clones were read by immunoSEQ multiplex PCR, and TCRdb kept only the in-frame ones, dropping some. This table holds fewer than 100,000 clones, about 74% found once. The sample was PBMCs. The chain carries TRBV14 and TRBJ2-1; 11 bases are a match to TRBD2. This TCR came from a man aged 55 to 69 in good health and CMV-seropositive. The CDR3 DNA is TGTGCCAGCAGCCCACTGACTAGCGGGGTCTACAATGAGCAGTTCTTC. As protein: CASSPLTSGVYNEQFF.